This passage covers 13 T cell receptor beta chains from one sample sequenced in a study of vaccination effects on CD4 cells after COVID-19. ViraFEST expansion of antigen-specific CD4+ T cells with viral peptide pools preceded sequencing. Isolating CD4+ T cells followed less than 11 days of culture. Of the BNT162b2 and mRNA-1273 vaccines, participants received two doses of one or the other. Only in-frame clones appear in the TCRdb table, and some are missing; sequencing was by immunoSEQ multiplex PCR. The data contain 25,000 to 35,000 clones, roughly 82% of them singletons. Their antigens are not known. Sequencing used CD4+ T cells from PBMCs cultured with HCoV-NL63 spike peptides, obtained after COVID-19 vaccination. Receptors were obtained from a human donor who received a COVID-19 vaccine. Some clones in this sample may be carry-over from other donors' samples.

This clone showed up just a few times. The V and J genes are TRBV5-6 and TRBJ2-7; perhaps TRBD2 as D (5 bases). This CDR3 is built from 15 residues. The V end was cut by 5 bases, the J end by 1 base, with 16 bases between. Looked up from germline, CDR1 is SGHDT and CDR2 is YYEEEE. This CDR3 is CASRVGRTGSYEQYV. CDR3 DNA: TGTGCCAGCAGAGTTGGTCGGACGGGGTCCTACGAGCAGTACGTC.

The rearrangement links TRBV7-2 to TRBJ1-2; TRBD1 matches at 8 bases. Trimming at V came to 3 bases and at J to 0 bases, leaving 3 bases not matched to a gene. Germline assignment: CDR1 SGHTA and CDR2 FQGNSA. CDR3 length: 15 residues. Here the CDR3 reads CASSFQGATNYGYTF. The CDR3 DNA reads TGTGCCAGCAGCTTCCAGGGGGCTACTAACTATGGCTACACCTTC.

CDR3 coding DNA: TGTGCCAGCACTACCCGAGTGGGGCCGCAGTATTTT. Protein sequence: CASTTRVGPQYF. The V gene is TRBV12-3 or TRBV12-4, the J gene TRBJ2-3; D possibly corresponds to TRBD1 (5 bases). The CDR3 has 12 residues. V lost 7 bases to trimming and J lost 10 bases, with 15 bases between them.

This clone was observed a few times. V is TRBV24-1 and J is TRBJ2-5; 8 bases line up with TRBD1. The CDR3 contains 15 residues. V lost 1 base, J lost 2 bases, and 2 bases stayed unmatched. The germline V gene has CDR1 KGHDR and CDR2 SFDVKD. The CDR3 protein is CATSDFRDRQETQYF. In DNA form, the CDR3 reads TGTGCCACCAGTGATTTCCGGGACAGGCAAGAGACCCAGTACTTC.

The V and J genes are TRBV14 and TRBJ1-2, with D perhaps matching TRBD1 (5 bases). V shed 2 bases and J shed 8 bases, with 15 bases lying between them. Germline V gives CDR1 SGHDN, CDR2 FVKESK. The CDR3 is 14 residues long. The CDR3 reads CASSQISGFGGYTF. The DNA of the CDR3 is TGTGCCAGCAGCCAAATCTCAGGGTTCGGAGGCTACACCTTC.

The rearrangement joins TRBV2 to TRBJ1-2, with 12 bases matching TRBD1. The CDR3 loop spans 15 amino acids. V shed 4 bases and J 8 bases; nucleotides not matched to a gene: 8. Germline V gene data show CDR1 as SNHLY and CDR2 as FYNNEI. CDR3 in DNA: TGTGCCAGCAGTGGGGGGACAGGGGGCGCGGAGGGCTACACCTTC. Translating it yields CASSGGTGGAEGYTF.

V gene TRBV18 combines with J gene TRBJ2-3; D might be TRBD1 (6 bases). Germline CDR1 reads KGHSH; CDR2 reads LQKENI. V was clipped by 5 bases and J by 0 bases, with 15 bases between them. The CDR3 length is 16 residues. In DNA form, the CDR3 reads TGTGCCAGCTCATCAACCACAGGGAGAAGCACAGATACGCAGTATTTT. It yields the protein CASSSTTGRSTDTQYF.

The chain is built from TRBV7-2 and TRBJ2-3; 12 nucleotides match TRBD1. Per the germline V gene, CDR1 is SGHTA and CDR2 is FQGNSA. The junction had 4 bases not matched to a gene; V was cut back by 7 bases and J by 2 bases. CDR3 length equals 15 residues. The CDR3 nucleotides read TGTGCCAGCAATCCGGGACAGGGGGCCACAGATACGCAGTATTTT. It is translated as CASNPGQGATDTQYF.

A few counts support this clone. This chain connects TRBV28 to TRBJ1-3, with D tentatively TRBD1 (5 bases). The CDR3 runs 14 residues. V lost 5 bases, J lost 1 base, and 9 bases lay in between. Germline CDR1 reads MDHEN; CDR2 reads SYDVKM. In DNA form, the CDR3 reads TGTGCCAGCAGTGTTACAGGTTCTGGAAACACCATATATTTT. Translating it yields CASSVTGSGNTIYF.

The J gene is TRBJ2-2, the V gene TRBV10-1, with D possibly matching TRBD2 (6 bases). The CDR3 loop spans 16 amino acids. V lost 3 bases and J lost 5, with 16 bases in between. Per germline, CDR1 WNHNN and CDR2 SYGVQD (reference sequence). The chain's CDR3 is CASSDSGSSPTGELFF. As DNA, the CDR3 is TGCGCCAGCAGTGATAGCGGCTCCTCCCCGACCGGGGAGCTGTTTTTT.

This clone was found once. The CDR3 spells CASSDSRQGNEKLFF. DNA for the CDR3: TGTGCCAGCAGTGACTCGCGGCAGGGGAATGAAAAACTGTTTTTT. The chain employs TRBV6-4 and TRBJ1-4, with D perhaps matching TRBD1 (6 bases). Germline CDR1 is MRHNA and CDR2 is SNTAGT. The CDR3 is 15 residues long. V lost 0 bases and J 5 bases, leaving 10 bases between the germline ends.

The rearrangement joins TRBV10-3 to TRBJ2-1; TRBD2 agrees at 8 bases. The CDR3 totals 17 residues. Germline CDR1 is ENHRY and CDR2 is SYGVKD. After removal of 0 bases from V and 6 bases from J, the junction contained 10 bases not matched to a gene. CDR3: CAISESAGVAGRNEQFF. CDR3 DNA sequence: TGTGCCATCAGTGAGTCAGCGGGGGTAGCGGGGCGCAATGAGCAGTTCTTC.

The CDR3 DNA sequence: TGCAGTGCTAGTAAGTCCGGGACAGGGGCCTCCAACTATGGCTACACCTTC. It codes for CSASKSGTGASNYGYTF. The chain recombines TRBV20-1 with TRBJ1-2; 10 nucleotides line up with TRBD1. Germline-derived CDR1 and CDR2 are DFQATT and SNEGSKA (reference sequence). The CDR3 consists of 17 residues. The ends lost 3 bases at V and 2 bases at J; junction bases unmatched: 12.